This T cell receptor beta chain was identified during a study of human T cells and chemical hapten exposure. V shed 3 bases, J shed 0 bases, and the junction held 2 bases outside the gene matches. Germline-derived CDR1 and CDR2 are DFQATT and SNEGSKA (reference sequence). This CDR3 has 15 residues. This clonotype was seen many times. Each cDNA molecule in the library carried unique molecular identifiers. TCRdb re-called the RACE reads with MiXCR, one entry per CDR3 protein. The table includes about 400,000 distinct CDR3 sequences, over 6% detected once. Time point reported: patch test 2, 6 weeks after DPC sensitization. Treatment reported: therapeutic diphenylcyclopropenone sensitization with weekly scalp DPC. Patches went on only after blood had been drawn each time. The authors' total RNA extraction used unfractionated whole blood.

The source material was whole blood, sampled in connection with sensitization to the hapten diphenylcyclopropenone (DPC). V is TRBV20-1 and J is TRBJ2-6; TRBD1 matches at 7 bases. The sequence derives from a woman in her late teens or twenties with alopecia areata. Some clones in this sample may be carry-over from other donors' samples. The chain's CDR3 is CSARRTGSGANVLTF. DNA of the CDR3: TGCAGTGCTAGGAGGACAGGCTCTGGGGCCAACGTCCTGACTTTC.